This T cell receptor beta chain stems from a study of T-cell reconstitution after alpha-beta-depleted transplantation in children. Study-level points and caveats: Several hundred expanded graft clones reportedly supplied alpha-beta T cells about two months after transplant. From newly produced T cells came most of the T-cell counts and diversity one year after transplant. Elevated TCRbeta diversity at day 60 was traced, in some patients, to surviving recipient T cells and thymic progenitors.

This clonotype was detected ten times or more. What it recognizes is unknown. During its preparation, the TCRbeta library received unique molecular identifiers. TCRdb recomputed calls from the PCR reads with MiXCR, one row per CDR3 protein. The sample carries about 240,000 distinct CDR3 sequences, roughly 26% recorded once. The V gene lost 5 bases and the J gene lost 3 bases, with 17 bases spanning the gap. CDR1 LNHDA and CDR2 SQIVND come from the germline V gene (reference sequence). The CDR3 has 16 residues. This clonotype originated in a girl aged 2 to 9 with Fanconi anemia, due to receive a stem cell transplant. This chain joins TRBV19 and TRBJ1-5, with D possibly TRBD1 on 6 matching bases. This material consisted of PBMCs, taken before TCRalphabeta/CD19-depleted stem cell transplant. The DNA for the CDR3 is TGTGCCAGTAGTTCCAACAACAGGGAGCTCAATCAGCCCCAGCATTTT. It is translated as CASSSNNRELNQPQHF.